This record covers a single TCR beta chain. No antigen is known for it. A second PCR of 7 to 11 cycles used a sample-barcoded 5' primer and a J-beta primer mix. Researchers report that a template-switch adaptor with 12 random nucleotides tagged each cDNA molecule. MiXCR, run by TCRdb on the 5' RACE reads, gives a single entry per CDR3 protein. The table records 1.5 million to 2 million distinct CDR3 sequences, approximately 50% of them present only once. The data were obtained in a study of blood T cells in healthy people across ages. Overall study results and limits: Per million T cells, TCR beta diversity dropped roughly linearly as age increased.

The germline V and J ends were trimmed by 0 bases and 4 bases, with 15 bases remaining between them. The CDR3 is made up of 16 amino acids. CDR1 and CDR2 (germline): SGDLS, YYNGEE. The sample consisted of blood. V and J are TRBV9 and TRBJ2-3; D may be TRBD1 or TRBD2 (6 bases each). This receptor was obtained from a woman aged 40 to 55 in good health. CDR3 DNA: TGTGCCAGCAGCGTAGCGGGGGCGGTCGGCGCAGATACGCAGTATTTT. Translation: CASSVAGAVGADTQYF.